This T cell receptor (beta chain) originates from a study of identical twins. Study-level results: The same donors were not followed; conclusions instead depended on cross-sectional statistical analysis.

cDNA molecules carried unique molecular identifiers, and template switching added a universal primer site. Each CDR3 protein gets one entry after TCRdb re-called the 5' RACE reads with MiXCR. This sample yields 200,000 to 300,000 distinct CDR3 sequences, of which approximately 7.9% are seen a single time; around 5.4% belongs to the top ten. This CDR3 contains 15 residues. The trim removed 7 bases at V and 1 base at J, leaving 8 bases unmatched. With respect to this clonotype: Its target is unknown.

These same records also appear under a second study, on yellow fever vaccine responses in identical twins.

The source material was CD8+ T cells sorted from blood. The V and J genes are TRBV12-3 or TRBV12-4 and TRBJ2-3, with 7 bases lining up with TRBD2. This receptor was identified in a woman under 30 in good health. The CDR3 DNA follows: TGTGCCAGCAACTTGGGGGGGGTTGGCACAGATACGCAGTATTTT. Its translation is CASNLGGVGTDTQYF.